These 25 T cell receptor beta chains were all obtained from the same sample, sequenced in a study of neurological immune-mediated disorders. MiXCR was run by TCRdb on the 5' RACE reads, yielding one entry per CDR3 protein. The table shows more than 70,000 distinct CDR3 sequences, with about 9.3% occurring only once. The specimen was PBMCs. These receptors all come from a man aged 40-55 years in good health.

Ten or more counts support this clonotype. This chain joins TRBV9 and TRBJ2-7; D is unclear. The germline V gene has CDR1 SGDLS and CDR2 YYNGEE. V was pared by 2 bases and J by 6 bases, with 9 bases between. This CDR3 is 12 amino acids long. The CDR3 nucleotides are TGTGCCAGCAGCGTTGAGATGGGCGAGCAGTACTTC. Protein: CASSVEMGEQYF.

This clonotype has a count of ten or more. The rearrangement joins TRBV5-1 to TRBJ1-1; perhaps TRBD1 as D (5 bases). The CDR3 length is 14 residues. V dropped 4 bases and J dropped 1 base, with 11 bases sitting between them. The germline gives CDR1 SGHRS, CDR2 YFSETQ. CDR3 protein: CASSPGRGNTEAFF. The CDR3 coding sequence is TGCGCCAGCAGCCCGGGACGGGGGAACACTGAAGCTTTCTTT.

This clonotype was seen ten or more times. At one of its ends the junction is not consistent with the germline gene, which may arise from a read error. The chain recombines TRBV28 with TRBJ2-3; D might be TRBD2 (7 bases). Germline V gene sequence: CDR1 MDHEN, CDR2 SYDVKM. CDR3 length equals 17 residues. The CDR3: CASCFGGGGARTDTQYF. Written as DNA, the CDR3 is TGTGCCAGCTGTTTTGGGGGCGGGGGCGCAAGAACGGATACGCAGTATTTT.

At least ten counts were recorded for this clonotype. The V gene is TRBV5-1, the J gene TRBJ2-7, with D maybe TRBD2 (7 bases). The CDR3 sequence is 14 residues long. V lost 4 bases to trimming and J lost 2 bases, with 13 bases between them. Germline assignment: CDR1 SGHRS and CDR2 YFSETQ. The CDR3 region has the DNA TGCGCCAGCAGCAAGGGGGGGTCGACCTACGAGCAGTACTTC. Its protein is CASSKGGSTYEQYF.

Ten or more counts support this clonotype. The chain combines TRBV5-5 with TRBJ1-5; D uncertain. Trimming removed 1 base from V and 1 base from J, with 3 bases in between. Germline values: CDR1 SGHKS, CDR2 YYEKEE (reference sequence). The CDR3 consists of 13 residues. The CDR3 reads CASSLMSNQPQHF. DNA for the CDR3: TGTGCCAGCAGCTTGATGAGCAATCAGCCCCAGCATTTT.

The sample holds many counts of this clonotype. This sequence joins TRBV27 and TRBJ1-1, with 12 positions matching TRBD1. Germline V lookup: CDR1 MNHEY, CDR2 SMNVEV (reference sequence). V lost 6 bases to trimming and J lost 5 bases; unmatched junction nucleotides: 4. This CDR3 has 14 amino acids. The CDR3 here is CASRGQGAWTEAFF. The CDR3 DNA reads TGTGCCAGCAGGGGACAGGGGGCTTGGACTGAAGCTTTCTTT.

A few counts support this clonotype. CDR3 bases: TGTGCCAGCAGCCCGCCGGGACAGGCTAATGAAAAACTGTTTTTT. It codes for CASSPPGQANEKLFF. The chain carries TRBV5-5 and TRBJ1-4, with TRBD1 matching over 8 bases. Losses at the gene ends were 4 bases for V and 3 bases for J; bases not matched to a gene: 5. The CDR3 has 15 amino acids. The germline V gene has CDR1 SGHKS and CDR2 YYEKEE (reference sequence).

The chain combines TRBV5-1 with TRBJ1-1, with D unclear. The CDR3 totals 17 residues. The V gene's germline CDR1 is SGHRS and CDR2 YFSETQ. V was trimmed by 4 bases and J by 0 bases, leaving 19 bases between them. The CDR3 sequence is CASSLEGWKKMNTEAFF. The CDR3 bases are TGCGCCAGCAGCCTCGAGGGTTGGAAAAAAATGAACACTGAAGCTTTCTTT.

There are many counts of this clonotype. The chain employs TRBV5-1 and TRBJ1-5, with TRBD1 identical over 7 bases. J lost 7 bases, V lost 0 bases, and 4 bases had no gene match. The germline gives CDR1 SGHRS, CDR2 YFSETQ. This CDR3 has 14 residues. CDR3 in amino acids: CASSLGGGGQPQHF. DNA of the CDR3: TGCGCCAGCAGCTTGGGAGGGGGCGGACAGCCCCAGCATTTT.

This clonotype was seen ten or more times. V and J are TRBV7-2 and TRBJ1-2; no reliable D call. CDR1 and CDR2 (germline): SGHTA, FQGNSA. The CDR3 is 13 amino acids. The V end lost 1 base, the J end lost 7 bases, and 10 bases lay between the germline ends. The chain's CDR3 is CASSLVSPAGYTF. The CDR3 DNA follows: TGTGCCAGCAGCTTAGTTTCGCCGGCTGGCTACACCTTC.

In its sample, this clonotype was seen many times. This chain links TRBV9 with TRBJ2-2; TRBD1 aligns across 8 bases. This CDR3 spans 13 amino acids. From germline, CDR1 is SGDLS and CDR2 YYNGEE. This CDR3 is CASRQGANGELFF. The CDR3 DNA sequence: TGTGCATCCAGGCAGGGGGCGAACGGGGAGCTGTTTTTT.

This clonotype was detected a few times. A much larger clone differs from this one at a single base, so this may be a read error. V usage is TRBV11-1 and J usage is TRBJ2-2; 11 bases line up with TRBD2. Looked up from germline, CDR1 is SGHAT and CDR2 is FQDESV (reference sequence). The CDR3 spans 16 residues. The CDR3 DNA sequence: TGTGTCAGCAGCGCTGGGACTAGCGGGAACACCGGGGAGCTGTTTTTT. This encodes CVSSAGTSGNTGELFF.

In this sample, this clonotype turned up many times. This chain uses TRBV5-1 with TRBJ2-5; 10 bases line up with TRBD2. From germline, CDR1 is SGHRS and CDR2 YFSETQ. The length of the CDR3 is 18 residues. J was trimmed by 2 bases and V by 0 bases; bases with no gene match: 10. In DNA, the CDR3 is TGCGCCAGCAGCTTGGAGTCTAGCGGGAGCCCAGGACAAGAGACCCAGTACTTC. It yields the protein CASSLESSGSPGQETQYF.

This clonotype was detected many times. CDR3 nucleotide sequence: TGCGCCAGCAATCCAGGGGACATGATGTCCGGGGAGCTGTTTTTT. Protein sequence: CASNPGDMMSGELFF. The chain carries TRBV5-1 and TRBJ2-2; D perhaps matches TRBD1 (6 bases). CDR1 is SGHRS and CDR2 is YFSETQ in the germline V gene. The length of the CDR3 is 15 residues. Trimming removed 6 bases at V and 6 bases at J, with 18 bases between.

The CDR3 DNA sequence: TGTGCCAGCAGCTCGGGACTAGCAAGGCTCGAGCAGTACTTC. Protein product: CASSSGLARLEQYF. J is TRBJ2-7 and V is TRBV5-6; 9 bases align to TRBD2. This CDR3 spans 14 amino acids. CDR1 is SGHDT and CDR2 is YYEEEE in the germline V gene. V was clipped by 3 bases and J by 6 bases; unmatched bases: 7. Looking up the rest from reference TRBV5-6 and TRBJ2-7 gives the full variable domain: DAGVTQSPTHLIKTRGQQVTLRCSPKSGHDTVSWYQQALGQGPQFIFQYYEEEERQRGNFPDRFSGHQFPNYSSELNVNALLLGDSALYLCASSSGLARLEQYFGPGTRLTVT.

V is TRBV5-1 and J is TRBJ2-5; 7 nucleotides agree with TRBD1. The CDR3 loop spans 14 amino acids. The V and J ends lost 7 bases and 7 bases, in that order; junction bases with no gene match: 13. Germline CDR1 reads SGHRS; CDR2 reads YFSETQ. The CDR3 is CASLLVGPGGTQYF. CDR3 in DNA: TGCGCCAGCCTTCTGGTGGGTCCAGGGGGGACCCAGTACTTC.

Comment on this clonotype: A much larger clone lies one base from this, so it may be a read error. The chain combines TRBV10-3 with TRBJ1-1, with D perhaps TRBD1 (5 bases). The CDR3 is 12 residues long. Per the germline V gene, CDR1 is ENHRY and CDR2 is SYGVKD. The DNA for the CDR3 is TGTGACATCAGGGAGCCGCCCACTGAAGCTTTCTTT. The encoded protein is CDIREPPTEAFF.

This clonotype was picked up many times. CDR3 amino acids: CASRDSPGELFF. The CDR3 DNA sequence: TGCGCCAGCAGGGACAGCCCCGGGGAGCTGTTTTTT. This chain uses TRBV5-1 with TRBJ2-2; a possible D gene is TRBD1 (6 bases). Per germline, CDR1 SGHRS and CDR2 YFSETQ. Between the trimmed V and J ends, which lost 5 bases and 6 bases, there was a span of 8 bases. The CDR3 consists of 12 residues.

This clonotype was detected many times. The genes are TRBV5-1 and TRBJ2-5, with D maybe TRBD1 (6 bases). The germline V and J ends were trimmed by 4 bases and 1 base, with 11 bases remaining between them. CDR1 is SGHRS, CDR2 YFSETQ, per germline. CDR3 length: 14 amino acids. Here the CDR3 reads CASSLRTVQETQYF. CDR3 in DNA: TGCGCCAGCAGCCTTCGGACAGTCCAAGAGACCCAGTACTTC.

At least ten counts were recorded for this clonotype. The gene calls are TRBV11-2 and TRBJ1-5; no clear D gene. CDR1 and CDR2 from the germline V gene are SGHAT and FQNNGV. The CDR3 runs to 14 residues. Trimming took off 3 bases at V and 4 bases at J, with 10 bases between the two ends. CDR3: CASSFNADNQPQHF. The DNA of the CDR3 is TGTGCCAGCAGCTTTAATGCGGATAATCAGCCCCAGCATTTT.

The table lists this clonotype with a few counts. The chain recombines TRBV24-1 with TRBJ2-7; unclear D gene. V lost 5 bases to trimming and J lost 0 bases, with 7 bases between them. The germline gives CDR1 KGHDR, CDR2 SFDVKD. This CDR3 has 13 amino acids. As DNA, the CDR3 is TGTGCCACCAGTGCGAGGTTCTCCTACGAGCAGTACTTC. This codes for CATSARFSYEQYF.

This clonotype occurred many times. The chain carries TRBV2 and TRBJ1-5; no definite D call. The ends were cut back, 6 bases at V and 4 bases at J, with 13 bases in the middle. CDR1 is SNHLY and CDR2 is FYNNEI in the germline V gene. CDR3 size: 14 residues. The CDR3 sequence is CASSARPMNQPQHF. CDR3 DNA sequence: TGTGCCAGCAGCGCCCGACCCATGAATCAGCCCCAGCATTTT.

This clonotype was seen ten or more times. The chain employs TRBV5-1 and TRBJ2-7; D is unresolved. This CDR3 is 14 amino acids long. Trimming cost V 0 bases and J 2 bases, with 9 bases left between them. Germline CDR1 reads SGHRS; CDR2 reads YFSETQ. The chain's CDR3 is CASSLAGRTYEQYF. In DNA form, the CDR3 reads TGCGCCAGCAGCTTGGCCGGCAGGACCTACGAGCAGTACTTC.

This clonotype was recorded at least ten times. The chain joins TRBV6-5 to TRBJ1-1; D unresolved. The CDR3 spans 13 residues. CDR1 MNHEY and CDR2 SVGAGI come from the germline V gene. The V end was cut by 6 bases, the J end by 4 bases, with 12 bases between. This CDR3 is CASRHRTFTEAFF. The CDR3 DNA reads TGTGCCAGCAGACACCGAACGTTCACTGAAGCTTTCTTT.

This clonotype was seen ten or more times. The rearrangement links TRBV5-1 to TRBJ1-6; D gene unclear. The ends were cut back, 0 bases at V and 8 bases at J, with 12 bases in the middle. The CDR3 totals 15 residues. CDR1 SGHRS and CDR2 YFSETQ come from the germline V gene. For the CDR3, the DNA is TGCGCCAGCAGCTTGGACGCAGATGCCTATTCACCCCTCCACTTT. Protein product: CASSLDADAYSPLHF.